Each of the 5 T cell receptor beta chains below was sequenced from the same sample in a study of human T cells and chemical hapten exposure. TCRdb re-called the RACE reads with MiXCR, one entry per CDR3 protein. The data contain approximately 80,000 distinct CDR3 sequences, less than 14% of them singletons. Noted time point: patch test 3, about 24 weeks after DPC sensitization. As to treatment: therapeutic diphenylcyclopropenone sensitization with weekly scalp DPC. The starting material was whole blood, obtained in connection with sensitization to the hapten diphenylcyclopropenone (DPC). The receptors originated from a woman aged 50 to 65 with alopecia areata. Some clones in this sample may be carry-over from other donors' samples.

As to this clonotype: Possible read error: a much larger clone is one base away. The V and J genes are TRBV6-5 and TRBJ2-7, with D unresolved. The V end was cut by 0 bases, the J end by 1 base, with 7 bases between. Germline V lookup: CDR1 MNHEY, CDR2 SVGAGI. The CDR3 is made up of 14 amino acids. The CDR3 region has the DNA TGTGCCAGCAGTTACTCCTGCCGTTCCTACGAGCAGTACTTC. Translation: CASSYSCRSYEQYF.

This clonotype was counted a few times. This chain links TRBV29-1 with TRBJ2-7; no definite D call. Trimming cost V 6 bases and J 6 bases, with 18 bases left between them. Germline lookup yields CDR1 SQVTM and CDR2 ANQGSEA. The CDR3 has 13 amino acids. The CDR3 loop reads CSVAKELTREQYF. Here the CDR3 DNA reads TGCAGCGTCGCAAAGGAGCTAACCCGCGAGCAGTACTTC.

This clonotype came up a few times. CDR3 DNA: TGTGCCAGCAGTTTACTTTCGAGGCCCCAGCATTTT. Translated: CASSLLSRPQHF. This chain links TRBV28 with TRBJ1-5; D is uncertain. The V end lost 2 bases, the J end lost 9 bases, and 8 bases lay between the germline ends. Looked up from germline, CDR1 is MDHEN and CDR2 is SYDVKM. The CDR3 is 12 residues long.

This chain connects TRBV12-3 or TRBV12-4 to TRBJ1-5; 8 bases fit TRBD1. The CDR3 is 16 amino acids. V gave up 6 bases and J gave up 1 base; unmatched junction bases: 8. The CDR3 sequence is CASRPSGGGSNQPQHF. CDR3 coding DNA: TGTGCCAGCAGACCCTCAGGGGGCGGGAGCAATCAGCCCCAGCATTTT.

This clonotype was recorded many times. This chain connects TRBV3-1 to TRBJ1-5, with D perhaps TRBD1 (5 bases). The CDR3 sequence is 15 residues long. V was trimmed by 5 bases and J by 3 bases, leaving 14 bases between them. Germline-derived CDR1 and CDR2 are LGHDT and YNNKEL (reference sequence). CDR3 in DNA: TGTGCCAGCAGCTCAAGGGACCATCCCAATCAGCCCCAGCATTTT. As protein: CASSSRDHPNQPQHF.